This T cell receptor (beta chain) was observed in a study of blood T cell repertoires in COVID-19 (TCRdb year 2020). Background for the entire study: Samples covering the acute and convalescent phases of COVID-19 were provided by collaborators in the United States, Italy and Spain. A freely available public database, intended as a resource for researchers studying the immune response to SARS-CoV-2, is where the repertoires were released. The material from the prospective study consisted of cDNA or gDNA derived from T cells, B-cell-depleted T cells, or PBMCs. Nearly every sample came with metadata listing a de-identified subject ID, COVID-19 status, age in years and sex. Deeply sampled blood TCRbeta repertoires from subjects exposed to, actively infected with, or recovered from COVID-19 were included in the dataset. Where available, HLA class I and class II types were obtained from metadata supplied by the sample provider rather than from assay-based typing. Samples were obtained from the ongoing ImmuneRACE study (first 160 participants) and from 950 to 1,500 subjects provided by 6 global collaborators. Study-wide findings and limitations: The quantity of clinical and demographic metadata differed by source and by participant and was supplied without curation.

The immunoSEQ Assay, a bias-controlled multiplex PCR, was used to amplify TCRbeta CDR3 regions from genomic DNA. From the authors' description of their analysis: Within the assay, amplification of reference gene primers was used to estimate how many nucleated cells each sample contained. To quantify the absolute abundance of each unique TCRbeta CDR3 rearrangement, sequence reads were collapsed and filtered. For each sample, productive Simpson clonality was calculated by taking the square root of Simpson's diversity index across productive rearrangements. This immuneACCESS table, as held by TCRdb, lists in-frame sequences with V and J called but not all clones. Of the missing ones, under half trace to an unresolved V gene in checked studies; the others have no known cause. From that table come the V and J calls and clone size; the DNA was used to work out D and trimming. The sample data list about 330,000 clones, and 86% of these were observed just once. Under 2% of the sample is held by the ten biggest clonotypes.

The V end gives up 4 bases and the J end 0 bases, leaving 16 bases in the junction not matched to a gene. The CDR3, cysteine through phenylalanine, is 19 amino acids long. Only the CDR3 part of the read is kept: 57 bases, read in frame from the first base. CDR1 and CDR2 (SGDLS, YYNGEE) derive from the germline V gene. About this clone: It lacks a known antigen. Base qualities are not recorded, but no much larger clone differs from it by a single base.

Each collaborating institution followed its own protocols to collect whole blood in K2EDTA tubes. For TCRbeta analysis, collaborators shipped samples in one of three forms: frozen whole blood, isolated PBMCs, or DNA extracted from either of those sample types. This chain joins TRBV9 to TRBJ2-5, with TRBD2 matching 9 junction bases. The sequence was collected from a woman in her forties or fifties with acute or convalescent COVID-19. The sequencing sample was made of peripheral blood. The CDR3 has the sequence CASSTPLLRVAGDQETQYF. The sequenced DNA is TGTGCCAGCAGCACCCCCCTATTGAGGGTAGCGGGAGACCAAGAGACCCAGTACTTC.